One TCR beta chain is described in this entry. The antigen is unknown. This entry is derived from a study of cytomegalovirus exposure and HLA in healthy donors. Study-level points and caveats: CMV antigen specificity was confirmed in vitro for a few CMV-associated chains. Cytomegalovirus-associated status was assigned to about 160 TCR beta chains.

Sequenced by immunoSEQ multiplex PCR; TCRdb stores in-frame clones only, minus some. The sample yields around 220,000 clones, approximately 83% seen once. This TCR was sampled from a woman aged 25 to 39 in good health and CMV-seropositive. Source material: PBMCs.

The chain's CDR3 is CSVNFLQGEREKLFF. CDR3 DNA: TGCAGCGTTAATTTCCTTCAGGGGGAGCGTGAAAAACTGTTTTTT. The chain has TRBV29-1 and TRBJ1-4, with 7 bases matching TRBD1. The CDR3 runs to 15 residues. Trimming removed 5 bases from V and 7 bases from J; junction bases left unmatched: 13. From germline, CDR1 is SQVTM and CDR2 ANQGSEA.